A single sample is the source of the 25 T cell receptor beta chains below, sequenced in a study of OX40 agonist ivuxolimab in advanced cancers. The library was obtained by the immunoSEQ multiplex PCR assay. This immuneACCESS table, as held by TCRdb, lists in-frame sequences with V and J called but not all clones. Of the missing ones, under half trace to an unresolved V gene in checked studies; the others have no known cause. A total of tens of thousands of clones appear in this sample, 75% to 90% of them only once. Of the sample, over 9.5% is held by the ten largest clones. Sample: CD4+ or CD8+ T cells sorted from blood, taken in a trial of the OX40 agonist ivuxolimab. The receptors shown here come from an adult with an advanced solid tumor such as melanoma, head and neck, liver or kidney cancer.

This clone was recorded once. This rearrangement joins TRBV27 to TRBJ2-4, with 9 positions matching TRBD1. The CDR3 contains 13 residues. V shed 5 bases, J shed 16 bases, and the junction held 12 bases outside the gene matches. Germline V gives CDR1 MNHEY, CDR2 SMNVEV (reference sequence). The CDR3 is CASSTGTGIASYF. CDR3 DNA sequence: TGTGCCAGCAGTACTGGGACAGGGATCGCTAGTTACTTC.

This chain joins TRBV5-8 and TRBJ2-1, with a weak D call TRBD2 (5 bases). This CDR3 region has 12 residues. Germline V gives CDR1 SGHTS, CDR2 YDEGEE. With 5 bases removed from V and 4 bases from J, the gap between germline ends came to 7 bases. This CDR3 is CASSTGYNEQFF. The DNA for the CDR3 is TGTGCCAGCAGTACGGGGTACAATGAGCAGTTCTTC.

In nucleotides, the CDR3 is TGTGCCAGCAGTTCGGGACAGGAATACGAGCAGTACTTC. Translated: CASSSGQEYEQYF. This chain connects TRBV27 to TRBJ2-7; 8 bases fit TRBD1. The CDR3 sequence is 13 residues long. V gave up 4 bases and J gave up 4 bases; unmatched junction bases: 3. CDR1 and CDR2 (germline): MNHEY, SMNVEV (reference sequence).

This clone was observed a single time. V usage is TRBV7-3 and J usage is TRBJ1-2; maybe TRBD1 (5 bases). The germline V and J ends were trimmed by 5 bases and 8 bases, with 24 bases remaining between them. CDR1 and CDR2 from the germline V gene are SGHTA and FQGTGA. CDR3 length: 16 residues. CDR3 coding DNA: TGTGCCAGCAGCCCGACGGAAACTTCAGGAAGGGGAGGCTACACCTTC. Amino acids: CASSPTETSGRGGYTF.

J is TRBJ1-2 and V is TRBV5-5; D is undetermined. Germline V gene lookup returns CDR1 SGHKS and CDR2 YYEKEE (reference sequence). Trimming took off 2 bases at V and 2 bases at J, with 10 bases between the two ends. The CDR3 totals 14 residues. The CDR3: CASSFAAGNYGYTF. In DNA, the CDR3 is TGTGCCAGCAGCTTTGCAGCGGGCAACTATGGCTACACCTTC.

This clone was seen only a few times. The sample contains more than one DNA sequence encoding this CDR3. The genes are TRBV5-1 and TRBJ2-5, with 11 bases identical to TRBD2. This CDR3 has 15 amino acids. CDR1 is SGHRS and CDR2 is YFSETQ in the germline V gene. Germline trimming cut 3 bases from V and 5 bases from J; bases unmatched to any gene: 6. CDR3 amino acids: CASSSSGGRQETQYF. CDR3 DNA sequence: TGCGCCAGCAGCTCTAGCGGGGGGCGGCAGGAGACCCAGTACTTC.

The chain employs TRBV27 and TRBJ1-1; perhaps TRBD1 as D (5 bases). Germline-derived CDR1 and CDR2 are MNHEY and SMNVEV (reference sequence). The CDR3 is 12 amino acids. Between the trimmed V and J ends, which lost 10 bases and 0 bases, there was a span of 9 bases. Here the CDR3 reads CATRGMNTEAFF. CDR3 bases: TGTGCCACCCGGGGGATGAACACTGAAGCTTTCTTT.

The chain recombines TRBV5-1 with TRBJ2-1, with 9 positions matching TRBD2. The V gene end was trimmed by 0 bases and the J gene end by 4 bases; junction bases not matched to a gene: 5. Germline lookup yields CDR1 SGHRS and CDR2 YFSETQ. The CDR3 extends over 16 amino acids. The CDR3 sequence: CASSLVPAGGYNEQFF. The CDR3 DNA is TGCGCCAGCAGCTTGGTTCCAGCGGGGGGTTACAATGAGCAGTTCTTC.

The chain combines TRBV2 with TRBJ2-5; TRBD2 matches at 15 bases. The V gene end was trimmed by 5 bases and the J gene end by 2 bases; junction bases not matched to a gene: 3. The CDR3 has 16 amino acids. The germline V gene encodes CDR1 SNHLY and CDR2 FYNNEI. In DNA, the CDR3 is TGTGCCAGCAGTTGGGGACTAGCGGGGGGACAAGAGACCCAGTACTTC. It yields the protein CASSWGLAGGQETQYF.

The CDR3 bases are TGTGCCACCAGCAGACCCCCGGGGCAGCAAGAGACCCAGTACTTC. Translation gives CATSRPPGQQETQYF. The chain couples TRBV15 to TRBJ2-5; either TRBD1 or TRBD2 may supply D (5 bases each). There are 15 residues in the CDR3. Germline CDR1 reads LNHNV; CDR2 reads YYDKDF (reference sequence). Trimming cost V 2 bases and J 2 bases, with 12 bases left between them. Based on the CDR3 plus reference TRBV15 and TRBJ2-5, the full variable domain is DAMVIQNPRYQVTQFGKPVTLSCSQTLNHNVMYWYQQKSSQAPKLLFHYYDKDFNNEADTPDNFQSRRPNTSFCFLDIRSPGLGDTAMYLCATSRPPGQQETQYFGPGTRLLVL.

This sequence joins TRBV4-1 and TRBJ2-1; D is possibly TRBD1 (6 bases). The CDR3 runs 14 residues. Germline assignment: CDR1 MGHRA and CDR2 YSYEKL. Trimming left V 6 bases short and J 5 bases short, with 14 bases between. The CDR3 coding sequence is TGCGCCAGCAGGCCGGGACCAGGGGACAATGAGCAGTTCTTC. Amino acid sequence: CASRPGPGDNEQFF.

The chain couples TRBV5-8 to TRBJ2-5, with D unresolved. The V end was cut by 0 bases, the J end by 5 bases, with 11 bases between. The CDR3 is 14 amino acids. Germline lookup yields CDR1 SGHTS and CDR2 YDEGEE. The chain's CDR3 is CASSLARRGETQYF. CDR3 nucleotides: TGTGCCAGCAGCTTGGCGAGGAGAGGCGAGACCCAGTACTTC.

This sequence joins TRBV27 and TRBJ2-1, with 8 bases aligning to TRBD2. Trimming removed 3 bases from V and 4 bases from J; junction bases left unmatched: 8. CDR3 length: 16 residues. Germline CDR1 is MNHEY and CDR2 is SMNVEV (reference sequence). The CDR3 coding sequence is TGTGCCAGCAGTTTCGGAGTAGCGGGAATTTACAATGAGCAGTTCTTC. The encoded protein is CASSFGVAGIYNEQFF.

The chain recombines TRBV28 with TRBJ1-4, with D unresolved. CDR3 length equals 11 residues. The germline CDR1 and CDR2 sequences are MDHEN and SYDVKM. V lost 6 bases, J lost 8 bases, and 7 bases lay in between. This CDR3 is CASSPREKLFF. Here the CDR3 DNA reads TGTGCCAGCAGCCCCAGGGAAAAACTGTTTTTT.

Comment on this clone: This same CDR3 is encoded by further DNA sequences in the sample. The V gene is TRBV5-8, the J gene TRBJ1-5; D may be TRBD1 (6 bases). Germline V gives CDR1 SGHTS, CDR2 YDEGEE. This CDR3 is 15 amino acids long. Trimming left V 2 bases short and J 1 base short, with 10 bases between. In nucleotides, the CDR3 is TGTGCCAGCAGCTTCAGGGGACCAAGCAATCAGCCCCAGCATTTT. It yields the protein CASSFRGPSNQPQHF.

This clone was picked up one time. The chain links TRBV6-6 to TRBJ2-2; D is uncertain. V was trimmed by 7 bases and J by 3 bases, leaving 6 bases between them. Germline CDR1 reads MNHNY; CDR2 reads SVGAGI (reference sequence). This CDR3 contains 12 residues. CDR3 sequence reads: CASTWHTGELFF. DNA for the CDR3: TGTGCCAGCACCTGGCACACCGGGGAGCTGTTTTTT.

CDR3 in DNA: TGTGCCAGCAGCTTCGGCGGGGGGACTGAAGCTTTCTTT. Its translation is CASSFGGGTEAFF. The chain has TRBV7-3 and TRBJ1-1, with D perhaps matching TRBD1 (5 bases). V was shortened by 3 bases and J by 5 bases, with 10 bases between the two germline ends. The CDR3 length is 13 residues. From germline, CDR1 is SGHTA and CDR2 FQGTGA.

The rearrangement uses TRBV2 and TRBJ2-5; a possible D gene is TRBD1 (6 bases). With 10 bases removed from V and 7 bases from J, the gap between germline ends came to 19 bases. This CDR3 has 13 amino acids. The germline V gene encodes CDR1 SNHLY and CDR2 FYNNEI. The CDR3 nucleotides are TGTGCCACCGTACGTGGGGTACAGGGGACCCAGTACTTC. Its translation is CATVRGVQGTQYF.

The V and J genes are TRBV4-1 and TRBJ2-2, with 8 bases lining up with TRBD2. With V trimmed by 0 bases and J by 2 bases, 5 bases remained unmatched. Looked up from germline, CDR1 is MGHRA and CDR2 is YSYEKL. This CDR3 contains 17 residues. In DNA form, the CDR3 reads TGCGCCAGCAGCCAAGATCCGCTAGCGGGTAACACCGGGGAGCTGTTTTTT. Translation: CASSQDPLAGNTGELFF.

This chain joins TRBV5-8 and TRBJ2-7, with D possibly matching TRBD2 (7 bases). The CDR3 contains 18 residues. The germline CDR1 and CDR2 sequences are SGHTS and YDEGEE. The germline V and J ends were trimmed by 2 bases and 5 bases, with 26 bases remaining between them. The CDR3 sequence is CASSFGGALTSSFNEQYF. The CDR3 DNA is TGTGCCAGCAGCTTTGGGGGGGCGCTTACTAGCTCGTTTAACGAGCAGTACTTC.

The DNA for the CDR3 is TGTGCCAGCAGCCGAGGGGCCCCGAATCAGCCCCAGCATTTT. Protein product: CASSRGAPNQPQHF. The rearrangement links TRBV27 to TRBJ1-5; D is perhaps TRBD1 (5 bases). From germline, CDR1 is MNHEY and CDR2 SMNVEV (reference sequence). The CDR3 totals 14 residues. The ends were cut back, 6 bases at V and 4 bases at J, with 13 bases in the middle.

This clone was observed once. In DNA, the CDR3 is TGTGCCCCCTACGGGACAGGGACTAGCGGCGCCTACGAGCAGTACTTC. This encodes CAPYGTGTSGAYEQYF. J is TRBJ2-7 and V is TRBV27; 11 positions match TRBD2. This CDR3 contains 16 residues. J was trimmed by 2 bases and V by 11 bases; bases with no gene match: 14. The germline V gene has CDR1 MNHEY and CDR2 SMNVEV (reference sequence).

This clone was seen more than once but under ten times. This specimen includes other DNA sequences encoding the same CDR3. This CDR3 is CASSFGQGAEQYF. CDR3 DNA sequence: TGTGCCAGCAGTTTTGGACAGGGGGCCGAGCAGTACTTC. The chain is built from TRBV27 and TRBJ2-7, with 11 bases aligning to TRBD1. From germline, CDR1 is MNHEY and CDR2 SMNVEV (reference sequence). J lost 6 bases, V lost 3 bases, and 1 base had no gene match. The length of the CDR3 is 13 residues.

The V call is TRBV7-9, the J call TRBJ1-2, with D possibly matching TRBD1 (5 bases). V was cut by 5 bases and J by 4 bases, with 17 bases left in between. CDR3 length: 15 amino acids. Germline V gene lookup returns CDR1 SEHNR and CDR2 FQNEAQ (reference sequence). The CDR3 DNA sequence: TGTGCCAGCAGCCCGGACACGACGCAAATCTATGGCTACACCTTC. Its protein product is CASSPDTTQIYGYTF.

V usage is TRBV19 and J usage is TRBJ1-5; 10 positions match TRBD1. This CDR3 comprises 16 residues. CDR1 and CDR2 (germline): LNHDA, SQIVND (reference sequence). The V and J ends lost 4 bases and 6 bases, in that order; junction bases with no gene match: 9. The DNA of the CDR3 is TGTGCCAGTAGTACGATGACAGGGGGCATTATTCAGCCCCAGCATTTT. This sequence encodes CASSTMTGGIIQPQHF.